The following is a T cell receptor beta chain sequence with its context. Its antigen remains undetermined. Nothing much larger sits one base from this clone, and base qualities are not available. The same CDR3 also results from other DNA sequences found in this sample. Libraries came from PCR. The sequencer listed for this sample is Illumina HiSeq 4000. The TCR beta-chain CDR3 region of each patient was profiled by high-throughput sequencing. The authors' pipeline ran thus. The researchers built a classifier to tell apart papillary thyroid cancer patients with distant metastasis, based on CDR3 differences among clinicopathological groups. The Shannon index was used to measure repertoire diversity, and the Morisita-Horn index was used to measure how similar tumor and blood repertoires were. The public sequencing data were trimmed at Q25 with fastp and processed into clonotypes with MiXCR by TCRdb, which kept only in-frame beta chains. The V and J calls, along with clone size, are taken from TCRdb and not from the paper's own processing. The sample yields about 6,700 clones; about 32% were counted once. Jointly, the top ten make up about 14% of the sample.

Before undergoing thyroid surgery, none of the patients had been given any kind of treatment. Patient clinical samples collected from about 2011 to 2019 were retrospectively analysed using T-cell receptor beta sequencing. The data were taken from a study of metastatic and nonmetastatic thyroid tumors (dated by TCRdb to about 2020). The study in broad terms: The researchers compared repertoires between peripheral blood samples and tumor or nodule tissue samples from patients with malignant or benign thyroid disease. The full study reports these points: In both blood and tumor samples, malignant tumors were reported to have significantly higher TCR beta diversity than benign nodules.

Trimming at the junction amounts to 5 bases on V and 0 bases on J, and the germline ends lie 12 bases apart. From the cysteine up to the phenylalanine, the CDR3 has a length of 15 residues. This entry keeps only the CDR3 DNA: 45 bases, framed from base 1. The sample consisted of adjacent normal tissue. The rearranged segments are TRBV12-3 or TRBV12-4 and TRBJ2-3, and perhaps TRBD2 as D gene, on 6 matching bases. The clonotype originates from a female donor with papillary thyroid cancer or a benign thyroid nodule (not recorded which). Some clones in this sample may be carry-over from other donors' samples. The CDR3 is CASSQGLTSTDTQYF. The DNA is TGTGCCAGCAGTCAGGGACTGACTAGCACAGATACGCAGTATTTT.